The clone carrying this T cell receptor beta chain appeared a few times. This CDR3 is built from 15 residues. J was trimmed by 0 bases and V by 7 bases; bases with no gene match: 9. This specimen belongs to a study of blood T cells in healthy people across ages. A second PCR, run for roughly 7 to 12 cycles, used a sample-barcoded 5' primer plus a J-beta primer mix. MiXCR, applied by TCRdb to the 5' RACE reads, yields one record per CDR3 protein. The repertoire holds about 800,000 distinct CDR3 sequences, just under 25% seen once, with roughly 3.5% in the top ten. The same sample was also studied in work on T cells of mothers and their children. That work adds: Every mother supplied over 10 million TCR beta CDR3 reads and every child 2.5 million to 3.5 million.

The material sequenced was blood. This TCR was recovered from a boy younger than 18 in good health. The rearrangement uses TRBV12-3 or TRBV12-4 and TRBJ2-7; 7 bases fit TRBD2. The CDR3 sequence: CASTTLGGNSYEQYF. CDR3 in DNA: TGTGCCAGCACCACCCTGGGGGGGAACTCCTACGAGCAGTACTTC.